These T cell receptor beta chains were read from a single sample in a study of beta chain features in type 1 diabetes. The method was immunoSEQ multiplex PCR; TCRdb's version includes in-frame clones alone and lacks a portion of them. The sample yields under 350,000 clones, about 7.8% seen once. Sequenced material: central memory CD4+ T cells from blood. These receptors all stem from a woman aged 18-29 years in good health. Each CDR3 is given with its conserved first and last residue. D genes are given only for firm matches. Size is omitted from some rows. Given values are once, few, many or a class for expanded clones.

>TRBJ2-5|16|TRBV5-1|TRBD2|.
CASSLGGRALAETQYF
TGCGCCAGCAGCTTGGGAGGGAGGGCCCTCGCAGAGACCCAGTACTTC
>TRBJ2-3|15|TRBV7-9|TRBD2|.
CASSLAGVLGDTQYF
TGTGCCAGCAGCCTAGCGGGAGTCCTGGGAGATACGCAGTATTTT
>TRBJ2-5|16|TRBV27|TRBD2|.
CASRSAGGWAEETQYF
TGTGCCAGCAGGTCAGCGGGGGGGTGGGCCGAAGAGACCCAGTACTTC
>TRBJ2-7|15|TRBV15|.|.
CATSRDGINSYEQYF
TGTGCCACCAGCAGAGATGGCATAAACTCCTACGAGCAGTACTTC
>TRBJ1-2|13|TRBV7-2|TRBD1|few
CASTKDRAYGYTF
TGTGCCAGCACAAAGGACAGGGCCTATGGCTACACCTTC
>TRBJ2-7|13|TRBV10-2|.|.
CASSVDSYYEQYF
TGCGCCAGCAGTGTGGACAGCTACTACGAGCAGTACTTC
>TRBJ2-2|15|TRBV4-2|.|few
CASSQGPGNTGELFF
TGTGCCAGCAGCCAAGGGCCGGGGAACACCGGGGAGCTGTTTTTT
>TRBJ1-2|13|TRBV29-1|.|.
CSAGGRGNYGYTF
TGCAGCGCTGGGGGGAGGGGTAACTATGGCTACACCTTC
>TRBJ2-6|16|TRBV14|.|few
CASSQDRVEGANVLTF
TGTGCCAGCAGCCAAGATAGGGTCGAGGGGGCCAACGTCCTGACTTTC
>TRBJ1-1|16|TRBV11-3|.|few
CASSLDTAEGDTEAFF
TGTGCCAGCAGCTTAGATACGGCGGAGGGGGACACTGAAGCTTTCTTT
>TRBJ2-6|14|TRBV2|.|.
CASSESTGANVLTF
TGTGCCAGCAGTGAATCCACTGGGGCCAACGTCCTGACTTTC
>TRBJ2-1|15|TRBV28|TRBD2|.
CASSPPGTMYNEQFF
TGTGCCAGCAGTCCACCAGGGACTATGTACAATGAGCAGTTCTTC
>TRBJ2-5|13|TRBV11-2|.|.
CASSRDRQETQYF
TGTGCCAGCAGCCGTGACAGACAAGAGACCCAGTACTTC
>TRBJ2-5|14|TRBV14|.|.
CASSRRLGGETQYF
TGTGCCAGCAGCCGCCGCCTAGGGGGAGAGACCCAGTACTTC
>TRBJ2-2|13|TRBV6-4|.|.
CASSEQGTGELFF
TGTGCCAGCAGTGAACAGGGAACCGGGGAGCTGTTTTTT
>TRBJ1-1|17|TRBV7-2|.|few
CASSSLAAGALNTEAFF
TGTGCCAGCAGCTCCCTAGCCGCCGGGGCGTTGAACACTGAAGCTTTCTTT
>TRBJ1-3|19|TRBV7-6|TRBD1|.
CASSQGVWGQTISGNTIYF
TGTGCCAGCAGCCAAGGGGTCTGGGGACAGACCATCTCTGGAAACACCATATATTTT
>TRBJ1-1|15|TRBV2|.|many
CASSESDSLNTEAFF
TGTGCCAGCAGTGAATCCGACAGTTTGAACACTGAAGCTTTCTTT
>TRBJ2-1|14|TRBV18|.|.
CASSPLRQSNEQFF
TGTGCCAGCTCACCGCTGAGGCAGAGCAATGAGCAGTTCTTC
>TRBJ2-6|18|TRBV7-2|.|few
CASSLDPGPSSGANVLTF
TGTGCCAGCAGCTTAGATCCAGGGCCCAGCTCTGGGGCCAACGTCCTGACTTTC
>TRBJ1-2|15|TRBV4-2|.|.
CASSQELLDSHGYTF
TGTGCCAGCAGCCAAGAACTCTTGGACAGCCATGGCTACACCTTC
>TRBJ2-1|17|TRBV4-1|.|many
CASSQVDMGFAYNEQFF
TGCGCCAGCAGCCAAGTGGATATGGGGTTCGCCTACAATGAGCAGTTCTTC
>TRBJ2-5|15|TRBV7-9|.|many
CASSPQGTFGETQYF
TGTGCCAGCAGCCCACAGGGGACTTTTGGGGAGACCCAGTACTTC
>TRBJ1-1|13|TRBV7-2|TRBD1|.
CASRTQGATEAFF
TGTGCCAGCAGGACACAGGGGGCGACTGAAGCTTTCTTT
>TRBJ2-1|17|TRBV28|.|.
CASSSPGGGSSYNEQFF
TGTGCCAGCAGTTCCCCGGGTGGGGGAAGCTCCTACAATGAGCAGTTCTTC
>TRBJ1-4|17|TRBV10-3|.|.
CAISERFMAATNEKLFF
TGTGCCATCAGTGAGAGATTCATGGCGGCAACTAATGAAAAACTGTTTTTT
>TRBJ2-7|13|TRBV4-2|.|.
CASSQGRDYEQYF
TGTGCCAGCAGCCAAGGGCGGGATTACGAGCAGTACTTC
>TRBJ2-1|15|TRBV30|TRBD2|few
CAWSLSGRAWYEQFF
TGTGCCTGGAGTCTCAGCGGGAGGGCCTGGTATGAGCAGTTCTTC